This is a list of T cell receptor beta chains from one sample in a study of blood T cell repertoires in COVID-19. The table came from immunoSEQ multiplex PCR; TCRdb's copy has only in-frame clones and leaves some out. This repertoire shows some 96,000 clones, just over 90% found once; its top ten account for approximately 2%. Material for sequencing was peripheral blood. The source of these receptors is a man in his fifties or sixties with active COVID-19. Each CDR3 is given with its conserved first and last residue. A D gene is named only where the DNA matches it firmly. Where a row states a size, it is once, few, many or the class of an expanded clone; other rows omit it.

v_gene: TRBV9
abundance: .
j_gene: TRBJ2-5
d_gene: TRBD1
CDR3nt: TGTGCCAGCGCAAGGAACAGGGGCGACAAAGAGACCCAGTACTTC
CDR3aa: CASARNRGDKETQYF

v_gene: TRBV5-5
abundance: .
j_gene: TRBJ2-7
d_gene: TRBD2
CDR3nt: TGTGCCAGCAGCTTAACTAGCGGGGGCTCCTACGAGCAGTACTTC
CDR3aa: CASSLTSGGSYEQYF

v_gene: TRBV7-9
abundance: .
j_gene: TRBJ2-1
d_gene: .
CDR3nt: TGTGCCAGTTTAAAGGACTCTGCCTACAATGAGCAGTTCTTC
CDR3aa: CASLKDSAYNEQFF

v_gene: TRBV18
abundance: once
j_gene: TRBJ2-2
d_gene: TRBD2
CDR3nt: TGTGCCAGCTCGCAGACGGGGGGCACCGGGGAGCTGTTTTTT
CDR3aa: CASSQTGGTGELFF

v_gene: TRBV7-2
abundance: .
j_gene: TRBJ1-6
d_gene: TRBD1
CDR3nt: TGTGCCAGCAGCTTCCTAGGGACGGGGACAGGGGGCTATAATTCACCCCTCCACTTT
CDR3aa: CASSFLGTGTGGYNSPLHF

v_gene: TRBV6-1
abundance: .
j_gene: TRBJ2-5
d_gene: .
CDR3nt: TGTGCCAGCAGTGAAACAGGAGTTTTCGAGACCCAGTACTTC
CDR3aa: CASSETGVFETQYF

v_gene: TRBV18
abundance: once
j_gene: TRBJ1-3
d_gene: .
CDR3nt: TGTGCCAGCTCACCAGGGTTACTGACTCTCTCTGGAAACACCATATATTTT
CDR3aa: CASSPGLLTLSGNTIYF

v_gene: TRBV5-5
abundance: few
j_gene: TRBJ1-5
d_gene: TRBD1
CDR3nt: TGTGCCAGCAGCACGACAGGGAACCCGAGCAATCAGCCCCAGCATTTT
CDR3aa: CASSTTGNPSNQPQHF

v_gene: TRBV19
abundance: .
j_gene: TRBJ2-1
d_gene: TRBD2
CDR3nt: TGTGCCAGTAGTATCCCAGCGGGAGGGCCTGACAATGAGCAGTTCTTC
CDR3aa: CASSIPAGGPDNEQFF

v_gene: TRBV29-1
abundance: .
j_gene: TRBJ2-7
d_gene: TRBD1
CDR3nt: TGCAGCGTTGAAAAGGGACAGGGGACCTACGAGCAGTACTTC
CDR3aa: CSVEKGQGTYEQYF

v_gene: TRBV5-6
abundance: .
j_gene: TRBJ1-3
d_gene: .
CDR3nt: TGTGCCAGCAGCTTCATGTTCTCTGGAAACACCATATATTTT
CDR3aa: CASSFMFSGNTIYF

v_gene: TRBV9
abundance: .
j_gene: TRBJ1-4
d_gene: TRBD1
CDR3nt: TGTGCCAGCTCCAGGACAGGCAACCACCGTAATGAAAAACTGTTTTTT
CDR3aa: CASSRTGNHRNEKLFF

v_gene: TRBV5-4
abundance: .
j_gene: TRBJ2-3
d_gene: .
CDR3nt: TGTGCCAGCAGCGTCCCTAGCACAGATACGCAGTATTTT
CDR3aa: CASSVPSTDTQYF

v_gene: TRBV5-1
abundance: once
j_gene: TRBJ2-3
d_gene: TRBD1
CDR3nt: TGCGCCAGCAGCCCCGGGACAGGGATGCCAGATACGCAGTATTTT
CDR3aa: CASSPGTGMPDTQYF

v_gene: TRBV4-1
abundance: .
j_gene: TRBJ2-6
d_gene: .
CDR3nt: TGCGCCAGCAGCCCCGCACCTTCGAGCTCTGGGGCCAACGTCCTGACTTTC
CDR3aa: CASSPAPSSSGANVLTF

v_gene: TRBV2
abundance: .
j_gene: TRBJ2-2
d_gene: TRBD2
CDR3nt: TGTGCCAGCAGTGAATATGTGTGGGCTAGCGGGAGGAACGGGGAGCTGTTTTTT
CDR3aa: CASSEYVWASGRNGELFF

v_gene: TRBV30
abundance: .
j_gene: TRBJ1-2
d_gene: TRBD1
CDR3nt: TGTGCCTGGACCCAAGGAGGGGGCACTGGCTACACCTTC
CDR3aa: CAWTQGGGTGYTF

v_gene: TRBV4-2
abundance: .
j_gene: TRBJ2-3
d_gene: .
CDR3nt: TGTGCCAGCAGCCAAGGGTTCGGGGTTAGCACAGATACGCAGTATTTT
CDR3aa: CASSQGFGVSTDTQYF

v_gene: TRBV30
abundance: .
j_gene: TRBJ1-5
d_gene: .
CDR3nt: TGTGCCTGGAGTGTACGCGGGGGGCTGAGCAATCAGCCCCAGCATTTT
CDR3aa: CAWSVRGGLSNQPQHF

v_gene: TRBV5-8
abundance: .
j_gene: TRBJ2-3
d_gene: TRBD2
CDR3nt: TGTGCCAGCAACCCCTTAGCGGGAGCGGCAGATACGCAGTATTTT
CDR3aa: CASNPLAGAADTQYF

v_gene: TRBV6-2/TRBV6-3
abundance: few
j_gene: TRBJ1-5
d_gene: .
CDR3nt: TGTGCCAGCAGTCTGCGTAGGAGGGGAGGAAATCAGCCCCAGCATTTT
CDR3aa: CASSLRRRGGNQPQHF

v_gene: TRBV5-5
abundance: .
j_gene: TRBJ1-4
d_gene: .
CDR3nt: TGTGCCAGCACGGCCGGGACTTCTAATGAAAAACTGTTTTTT
CDR3aa: CASTAGTSNEKLFF

v_gene: TRBV3-1/TRBV3-2
abundance: .
j_gene: TRBJ1-1
d_gene: TRBD1
CDR3nt: TGTGCCAGCAGCCAATACGGACAGGGGGCCACTGAAGCTTTCTTT
CDR3aa: CASSQYGQGATEAFF

v_gene: TRBV4-1
abundance: .
j_gene: TRBJ1-1
d_gene: .
CDR3nt: TGCGCCAGCAGCCCCATAGCACAGGGATCGCCTAACACTGAAGCTTTCTTT
CDR3aa: CASSPIAQGSPNTEAFF

v_gene: TRBV29-1
abundance: .
j_gene: TRBJ2-4
d_gene: .
CDR3nt: TGCAGCGCAAGGGGGGGAGCGGCCCCCAGCATTCAGTACTTC
CDR3aa: CSARGGAAPSIQYF

v_gene: TRBV27
abundance: .
j_gene: TRBJ1-2
d_gene: .
CDR3nt: TGTGCCAGCAGTTTATCGGGGCCCAACTATGGCTACACCTTC
CDR3aa: CASSLSGPNYGYTF

v_gene: TRBV7-9
abundance: .
j_gene: TRBJ2-1
d_gene: TRBD2
CDR3nt: TGTGCCAGCAGCTTAGTATTCGTAGCGGGAGGGCCCACCTACAATGAGCAGTTCTTC
CDR3aa: CASSLVFVAGGPTYNEQFF

v_gene: TRBV3-1/TRBV3-2
abundance: .
j_gene: TRBJ2-1
d_gene: TRBD2
CDR3nt: TGTGCCAGCAGCCAAGCGGGGACTAGCGGGGGAGGTGAGCAGTTCTTC
CDR3aa: CASSQAGTSGGGEQFF

v_gene: TRBV19
abundance: .
j_gene: TRBJ1-3
d_gene: TRBD1
CDR3nt: TGTGCCAGTAGTTTACCGCGACAGGGGCGAAACACCATATATTTT
CDR3aa: CASSLPRQGRNTIYF

v_gene: TRBV21-1
abundance: .
j_gene: TRBJ1-5
d_gene: .
CDR3nt: TGTGCCAGCAGCAAAGTTTCACAGTCATATAGCAATCAGCCCCAGCATTTT
CDR3aa: CASSKVSQSYSNQPQHF

v_gene: TRBV2
abundance: .
j_gene: TRBJ2-3
d_gene: TRBD1
CDR3nt: TGTGCCAGCAGAGGGGGCCAGGGGAACACAGATACGCAGTATTTT
CDR3aa: CASRGGQGNTDTQYF

v_gene: TRBV3-1/TRBV3-2
abundance: .
j_gene: TRBJ2-7
d_gene: .
CDR3nt: TGTGCCAGCAGCCAAGGAGGCAGGGGCTACGAGCAGTACTTC
CDR3aa: CASSQGGRGYEQYF

v_gene: TRBV28
abundance: .
j_gene: TRBJ2-1
d_gene: TRBD2
CDR3nt: TGTGCCAGCAGTACCAGCGGGGGCTCCTACAATGAGCAGTTCTTC
CDR3aa: CASSTSGGSYNEQFF

v_gene: TRBV12-3/TRBV12-4
abundance: few
j_gene: TRBJ1-2
d_gene: TRBD1
CDR3nt: TGTGCCAGCAGCCGGGACAGAGGTGGCTACACCTTC
CDR3aa: CASSRDRGGYTF

v_gene: TRBV19
abundance: .
j_gene: TRBJ1-2
d_gene: .
CDR3nt: TGTGCCAGTAGTAGAACAGGCAAGCTTAACTATGGCTACACCTTC
CDR3aa: CASSRTGKLNYGYTF

v_gene: TRBV4-2
abundance: .
j_gene: TRBJ1-4
d_gene: .
CDR3nt: TGTGCCAGCAGCCTTCAGGGGTCCGTAAATGAAAAACTGTTTTTT
CDR3aa: CASSLQGSVNEKLFF